This T cell receptor beta chain was retrieved from a study of cytomegalovirus exposure and HLA in healthy donors. Study summary: Genotyping showed 81% of some 400 donors falling in the Caucasian-associated ancestry cluster. Broader study findings: Most subjects had HLA-A and HLA-B alleles reportedly predicted accurately by TCR beta sequences. Most TCR beta V segments were productive about 87% or about 30% of the time in an earlier analysis.

Worth noting for this clone: What it binds is not known.

60 Vbeta and 13 Jbeta primers were used in PCR. Method: immunoSEQ multiplex PCR; TCRdb's copy keeps in-frame clones and lacks some. The data show about 140,000 clones, 65% to 85% seen once. Nominally healthy donors provided the samples, though records likely missed some immune exposures. J was trimmed by 3 bases and V by 6 bases; bases with no gene match: 11. Germline V CDR1 and CDR2: MNHEY, SVGAGI. The CDR3 totals 15 residues. This receptor was identified in a male donor in good health and CMV-seronegative. The sample was PBMCs. The J gene is TRBJ2-7, the V gene TRBV6-5; 7 nucleotides line up with TRBD1. The CDR3 DNA follows: TGTGCCAGCAGGTCGCCGGGACAGACTATCTACGAGCAGTACTTC. Translating gives CASRSPGQTIYEQYF.